Following are 21 T cell receptor beta chains from one sample sequenced in a study of OX40 agonist ivuxolimab in advanced cancers. Here immunoSEQ multiplex PCR was the method, and the copy in TCRdb shows in-frame clones only, minus some. Of around 62,000 clones listed, roughly 82% were seen once; the top ten hold 2% to 3%. The sequencing here drew on CD4+ or CD8+ T cells sorted from blood, taken in a trial of the OX40 agonist ivuxolimab. These receptor sequences come from an adult with an advanced solid tumor such as melanoma, head and neck, liver or kidney cancer.

In this sample, this clone turned up once. J is TRBJ2-7 and V is TRBV21-1; no DNA check was done on the table's D call, TRBD1. TRBV21-1 is recorded as a pseudogene. This CDR3 is 14 amino acids long. As DNA, the CDR3 is TGTGCCAGCAGCAAAGACAGGGTAAGGTACGAGCAGTACTTC. This encodes CASSKDRVRYEQYF.

The V call is TRBV19, the J call TRBJ2-5; 7 bases line up with TRBD2. CDR1 LNHDA and CDR2 SQIVND come from the germline V gene (reference sequence). The J segment lost 1 base and the V segment lost 3 bases, leaving 8 bases of the junction unmatched. CDR3 size: 16 residues. The CDR3 reads CASSMRRGTAQETQYF. DNA for the CDR3: TGTGCCAGTAGTATGCGGCGGGGGACCGCCCAAGAGACCCAGTACTTC.

The genes are TRBV6-1 and TRBJ2-1; 7 bases are shared with TRBD1. Per the germline V gene, CDR1 is MNHNS and CDR2 is SASEGT. The CDR3 runs 17 residues. V dropped 3 bases and J dropped 6; count of bases not matched to a gene: 14. CDR3: CASSDPGQSLGFNEQFF. The DNA for the CDR3 is TGTGCCAGCAGTGATCCGGGACAGTCTCTAGGGTTCAATGAGCAGTTCTTC.

The chain carries TRBV27 and TRBJ2-7; 8 bases line up with TRBD2. V lost 7 bases to trimming and J lost 1 base; unmatched junction nucleotides: 9. CDR1 and CDR2 (germline): MNHEY, SMNVEV (reference sequence). This CDR3 has 15 residues. This chain's CDR3 is CASTPRGGFSYEQYF. The CDR3 coding sequence is TGTGCCAGCACCCCACGGGGGGGCTTTTCCTACGAGCAGTACTTC.

This clone was seen more than once but under ten times. The rearrangement uses TRBV7-2 and TRBJ1-3; a weak D match, TRBD1 (6 bases). Trimming took 9 bases from V and 0 from J, leaving 15 bases between them. The germline gives CDR1 SGHTA, CDR2 FQGNSA. The CDR3 is made up of 15 amino acids. CDR3 sequence reads: CASSNRVGSGNTIYF. CDR3 nucleotides: TGTGCCAGTTCAAACAGGGTGGGCTCTGGAAACACCATATATTTT.

V is TRBV5-6 and J is TRBJ1-3, with TRBD1 identical over 8 bases. Germline V gene sequence: CDR1 SGHDT, CDR2 YYEEEE. This CDR3 contains 16 residues. With V trimmed by 5 bases and J by 1 base, 8 bases remained unmatched. CDR3 in amino acids: CASSSTDRGSGNTIYF. Written as DNA, the CDR3 is TGTGCCAGCAGTTCCACTGACAGGGGATCTGGAAACACCATATATTTT.

This sequence joins TRBV7-9 and TRBJ2-7; D call uncertain. Trimming took off 8 bases at V and 2 bases at J, with 16 bases between the two ends. The CDR3 is made up of 14 amino acids. Germline loops: CDR1 SEHNR, CDR2 FQNEAQ (reference sequence). For the CDR3, the DNA is TGTGCCAGCGGACCGCTAAGCCCCCCCTACGAGCAGTACTTC. It is translated as CASGPLSPPYEQYF.

This chain connects TRBV5-1 to TRBJ1-2; maybe TRBD1 (6 bases). The CDR3 is made up of 17 amino acids. Trimming took 0 bases from V and 0 from J, leaving 15 bases between them. Germline assignment: CDR1 SGHRS and CDR2 YFSETQ. DNA for the CDR3: TGCGCCAGCAGCTTGGAATTTTTAGGGACAACTAACTATGGCTACACCTTC. Translated, it gives CASSLEFLGTTNYGYTF.

The chain couples TRBV18 to TRBJ2-1; 12 nucleotides match TRBD2. With 3 bases clipped from V and 0 bases from J, the junction kept 9 bases outside the gene matches. The CDR3 consists of 19 residues. The germline gives CDR1 KGHSH, CDR2 LQKENI. CDR3 bases: TGTGCCAGCTCACCCGACTCACTAGCGGGGGGCCTCTCCTACAATGAGCAGTTCTTC. Translated: CASSPDSLAGGLSYNEQFF.

The V gene is TRBV4-2, the J gene TRBJ2-7, with 13 bases that match TRBD2. The J segment lost 7 bases and the V segment lost 0 bases, leaving 9 bases of the junction unmatched. The CDR3 extends over 17 amino acids. Germline-derived CDR1 and CDR2 are LGHNA and YNFKEQ. The CDR3: CASSQDLTSGGPGEQYF. The CDR3 coding sequence is TGTGCCAGCAGCCAAGATTTGACTAGCGGGGGGCCGGGTGAGCAGTACTTC.

This sequence joins TRBV6-6 and TRBJ1-3; tentatively, D is TRBD1 (5 bases). The CDR3 is made up of 15 amino acids. Germline CDR1 is MNHNY and CDR2 is SVGAGI (reference sequence). V was clipped by 6 bases and J by 4 bases, with 16 bases between them. For the CDR3, the DNA is TGTGCCAGCAGATGGAGAGAGGGGTCAGGAAACACCATATATTTT. This codes for CASRWREGSGNTIYF.

The genes are TRBV28 and TRBJ1-5; the D gene is possibly TRBD1 (5 bases). The ends were cut back, 4 bases at V and 8 bases at J, with 24 bases in the middle. The V gene's germline CDR1 is MDHEN and CDR2 SYDVKM. The CDR3 contains 17 residues. The CDR3 region is CASSSQPLTDLQEPQHF. The CDR3 DNA reads as TGTGCCAGCAGTTCACAACCCCTAACCGACTTACAGGAGCCCCAGCATTTT.

The rearrangement uses TRBV11-2 and TRBJ1-1; D possibly corresponds to TRBD1 (5 bases). The CDR3 is 16 residues long. Germline assignment: CDR1 SGHAT and CDR2 FQNNGV. Trimming left V 1 base short and J 4 bases short, with 16 bases between. CDR3 DNA: TGTGCCAGCAGCTTAGTTTTACGGGCTGGGGGCACTGAAGCTTTCTTT. Translation gives CASSLVLRAGGTEAFF.

V usage is TRBV29-1 and J usage is TRBJ2-3, with D possibly matching TRBD1 (5 bases). The CDR3 has 12 amino acids. The germline V gene encodes CDR1 SQVTM and CDR2 ANQGSEA. Trimming pared 3 bases from V and 5 bases from J, leaving 9 bases between. The CDR3 nucleotides read TGCAGCGTTGACTCAGGGTTAGATACGCAGTATTTT. It specifies CSVDSGLDTQYF.

This chain links TRBV5-4 with TRBJ1-2; D not resolved. The V gene's germline CDR1 is SGHNT and CDR2 YYREEE (reference sequence). The CDR3 consists of 13 residues. V lost 0 bases, J lost 4 bases, and 7 bases lay in between. This CDR3 reads CASSLAGTYGYTF. CDR3 nucleotide sequence: TGTGCCAGCAGCTTGGCAGGTACCTATGGCTACACCTTC.

The CDR3 sequence: CASSPPRDRGMNTEAFF. For the CDR3, the DNA is TGTGCCAGCTCACCACCGAGGGACAGGGGGATGAACACTGAAGCTTTCTTT. This chain joins TRBV18 and TRBJ1-1; 11 bases match TRBD1. Germline V gene lookup returns CDR1 KGHSH and CDR2 LQKENI. The CDR3 contains 17 residues. After removal of 0 bases from V and 0 bases from J, the junction contained 3 bases not matched to a gene.

The chain links TRBV18 to TRBJ1-2; 7 bases are shared with TRBD1. The length of the CDR3 is 17 residues. J gave up 0 bases and V 1 base, and 8 bases lay outside the gene matches. In germline, CDR1 is KGHSH, CDR2 LQKENI. The CDR3 nucleotides are TGTGCCAGCTCACCACAAACGCCGGGACAGCCTAACTATGGCTACACCTTC. Translation gives CASSPQTPGQPNYGYTF.

This clone was detected once. The chain recombines TRBV27 with TRBJ1-2; 9 positions match TRBD1. This CDR3 has 14 residues. Germline V gene data show CDR1 as MNHEY and CDR2 as SMNVEV (reference sequence). Trimming took 7 bases from V and 8 from J; bases not matched to a gene: 11. Here the CDR3 DNA reads TGTGCCAGCATGGGACAGGGTTTAGGGGCGGGCTACACCTTC. It is translated as CASMGQGLGAGYTF.

This chain links TRBV6-5 with TRBJ1-3; D is uncertain. The CDR3 has 13 amino acids. V lost 7 bases to trimming and J lost 1 base, with 8 bases between them. In germline, CDR1 is MNHEY, CDR2 SVGAGI. The CDR3 DNA follows: TGTGCCAGCACTCTCGGATCTGGAAACACCATATATTTT. Residues: CASTLGSGNTIYF.

J is TRBJ2-3 and V is TRBV5-1; 11 positions match TRBD2. V dropped 1 base and J dropped 3; count of bases not matched to a gene: 7. CDR3 length: 17 residues. From germline, CDR1 is SGHRS and CDR2 YFSETQ. CDR3 loop: CASSLLSGGARTDTQYF. The CDR3 region has the DNA TGCGCCAGCAGCTTGCTTAGCGGGGGGGCCAGGACAGATACGCAGTATTTT.

The chain has TRBV1 and TRBJ1-2. TRBV1 is a pseudogene locus. This CDR3 comprises 16 residues. The CDR3 DNA reads as TGCACCAGCAGCCCAAATGGCAGCCACCTTTCGAGAGGCTACACCTTC. As protein: CTSSPNGSHLSRGYTF.